Described below is a single T cell receptor beta chain sequence and its context. The CDR3 is 15 amino acids. With V trimmed by 3 bases and J by 5 bases, 8 bases remained unmatched. The germline V gene encodes CDR1 LNHDA and CDR2 SQIVND (reference sequence). This record belongs to a study of blood T cell repertoires in COVID-19. Study details: The United States, Italy and Spain supplied acute and convalescent COVID-19 samples.

Per the original data handling: Quantification of nucleated cells was approximated via reference gene primer amplification. Profiling relied on immunoSEQ multiplex PCR, and the TCRdb table lists in-frame clones only, not all of them. V and J calls and clone size are given by that table; D and trimming were obtained from the DNA. The table lists over 150,000 clones, roughly 80% of them singletons. V and J are TRBV19 and TRBJ2-7, with 9 bases fitting TRBD2. Sequenced: peripheral blood. This sequence was found in an older woman with acute or convalescent COVID-19. CDR3 coding DNA: TGTGCCAGTAGTATTAGCGGGGGCACAGTCCACGAGCAGTACTTC. Protein sequence: CASSISGGTVHEQYF.